This record concerns one T cell receptor beta chain sequence. In the original analysis: Amplification of reference gene primers provided the estimated nucleated cell counts. Measured with immunoSEQ multiplex PCR; TCRdb has only the in-frame clones, and not every one. From that table come the V and J calls and clone size; the DNA was used to work out D and trimming. The sample has 250,000 to 300,000 clones, 89% seen once. The data were taken from a study of blood T cell repertoires in COVID-19. Study in general: Samples representing acute and convalescent COVID-19 were sourced from the United States, Italy and Spain.

Trimming took off 2 bases at V and 0 bases at J, with 10 bases between the two ends. This CDR3 comprises 16 residues. Germline loops: CDR1 MNHEY, CDR2 SMNVEV (reference sequence). Sequenced material: peripheral blood. The origin of this receptor is a man between 45 and 60 years old with acute or convalescent COVID-19. The chain uses TRBV27 and TRBJ2-2; possibly TRBD2 for D (6 bases). The DNA for the CDR3 is TGTGCCAGCAGTTTACGGCGGGACGCGAACACCGGGGAGCTGTTTTTT. It specifies CASSLRRDANTGELFF.